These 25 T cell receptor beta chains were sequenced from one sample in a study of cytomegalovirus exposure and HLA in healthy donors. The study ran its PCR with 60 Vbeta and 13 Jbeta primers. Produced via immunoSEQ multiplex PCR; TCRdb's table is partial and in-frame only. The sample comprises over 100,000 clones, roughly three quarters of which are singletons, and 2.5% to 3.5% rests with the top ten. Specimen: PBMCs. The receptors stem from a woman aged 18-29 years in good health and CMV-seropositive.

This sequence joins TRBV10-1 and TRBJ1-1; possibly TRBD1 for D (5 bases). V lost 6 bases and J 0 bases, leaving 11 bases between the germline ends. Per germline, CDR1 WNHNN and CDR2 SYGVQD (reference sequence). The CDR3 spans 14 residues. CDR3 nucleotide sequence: TGCGCCAGCAGCTTCAGGGTAGTGAACACTGAAGCTTTCTTT. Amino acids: CASSFRVVNTEAFF.

CDR3 bases: TGTGCCAGCAGTTCCGCCGGGACTGTAGGCTACGAGCAGTACTTC. Residues: CASSSAGTVGYEQYF. The rearrangement uses TRBV6-5 and TRBJ2-7; a possible D gene is TRBD2 (6 bases). The CDR3 length is 15 residues. Germline V CDR1 and CDR2: MNHEY, SVGAGI. Trimming cost V 4 bases and J 3 bases, with 16 bases left between them.

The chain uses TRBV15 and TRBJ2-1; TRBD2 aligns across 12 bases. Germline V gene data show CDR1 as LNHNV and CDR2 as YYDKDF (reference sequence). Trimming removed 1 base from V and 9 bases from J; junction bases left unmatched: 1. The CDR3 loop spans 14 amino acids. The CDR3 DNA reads TGTGCCACCAGCAGAGCACTAGCGGGAGGTGAGCAGTTCTTC. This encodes CATSRALAGGEQFF.

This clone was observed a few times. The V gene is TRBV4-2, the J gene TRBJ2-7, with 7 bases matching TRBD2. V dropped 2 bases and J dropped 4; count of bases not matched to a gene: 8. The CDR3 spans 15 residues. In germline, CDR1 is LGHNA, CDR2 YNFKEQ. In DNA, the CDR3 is TGTGCCAGCAGCCAAACGCTAGCGGATAAATACGAGCAGTACTTC. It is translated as CASSQTLADKYEQYF.

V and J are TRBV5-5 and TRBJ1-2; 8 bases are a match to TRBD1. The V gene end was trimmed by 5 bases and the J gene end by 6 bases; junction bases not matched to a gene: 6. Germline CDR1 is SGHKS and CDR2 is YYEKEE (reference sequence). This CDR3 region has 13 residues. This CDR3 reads CASRRTGGHGYTF. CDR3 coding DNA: TGTGCCAGCAGGCGAACAGGGGGGCATGGCTACACCTTC.

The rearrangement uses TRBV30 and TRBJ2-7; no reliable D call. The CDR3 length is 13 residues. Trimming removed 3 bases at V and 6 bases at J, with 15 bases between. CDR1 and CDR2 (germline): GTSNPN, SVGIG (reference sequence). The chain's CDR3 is CAWSPHNLGEQYF. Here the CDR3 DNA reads TGTGCCTGGAGCCCGCACAATCTAGGCGAGCAGTACTTC.

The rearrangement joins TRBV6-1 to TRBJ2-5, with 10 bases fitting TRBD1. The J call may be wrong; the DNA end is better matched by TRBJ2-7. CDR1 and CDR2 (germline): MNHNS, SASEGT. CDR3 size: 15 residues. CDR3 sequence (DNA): TGTGCCAGCAGTGACGCCGGGACAGGGGACTACGAGCAGTACTTC. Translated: CASSDAGTGDYEQYF.

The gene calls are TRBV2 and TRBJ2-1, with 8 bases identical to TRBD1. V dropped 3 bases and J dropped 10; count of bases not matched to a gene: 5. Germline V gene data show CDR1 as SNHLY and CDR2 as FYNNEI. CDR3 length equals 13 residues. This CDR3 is CASSETGVGEQFF. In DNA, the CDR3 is TGTGCCAGCAGTGAGACAGGGGTAGGCGAGCAGTTCTTC.

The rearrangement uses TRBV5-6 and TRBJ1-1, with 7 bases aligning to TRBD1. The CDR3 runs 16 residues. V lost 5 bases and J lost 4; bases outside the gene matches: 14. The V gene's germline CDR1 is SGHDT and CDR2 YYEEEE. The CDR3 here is CASRPNRGTRGTEAFF. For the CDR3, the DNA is TGTGCCAGCAGGCCTAACAGGGGAACTCGGGGCACTGAAGCTTTCTTT.

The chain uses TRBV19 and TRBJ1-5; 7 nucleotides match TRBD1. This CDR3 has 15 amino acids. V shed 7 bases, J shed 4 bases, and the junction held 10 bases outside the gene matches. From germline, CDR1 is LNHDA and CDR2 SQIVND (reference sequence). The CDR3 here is CASTPSQQGNQPQHF. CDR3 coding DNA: TGTGCCAGTACCCCGAGTCAACAGGGGAATCAGCCCCAGCATTTT. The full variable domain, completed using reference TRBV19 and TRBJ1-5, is DGGITQSPKYLFRKEGQNVTLSCEQNLNHDAMYWYRQDPGQGLRLIYYSQIVNDFQKGDIAEGYSVSREKKESFPLTVTSAQKNPTAFYLCASTPSQQGNQPQHFGDGTRLSIL.

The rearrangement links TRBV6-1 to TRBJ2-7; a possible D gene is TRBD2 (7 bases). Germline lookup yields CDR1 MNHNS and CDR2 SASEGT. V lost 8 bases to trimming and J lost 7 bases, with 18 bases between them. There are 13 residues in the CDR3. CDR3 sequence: CASWGRGTGEQYF. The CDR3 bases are TGTGCCAGCTGGGGGCGGGGGACGGGAGAGCAGTACTTC.

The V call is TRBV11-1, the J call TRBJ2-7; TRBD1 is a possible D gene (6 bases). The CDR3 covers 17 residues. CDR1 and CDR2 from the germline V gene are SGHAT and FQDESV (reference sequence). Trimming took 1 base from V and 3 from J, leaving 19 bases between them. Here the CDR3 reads CASSLVAGGGLDYEQYF. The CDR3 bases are TGTGCCAGCAGCTTAGTTGCTGGGGGCGGTTTGGACTACGAGCAGTACTTC.

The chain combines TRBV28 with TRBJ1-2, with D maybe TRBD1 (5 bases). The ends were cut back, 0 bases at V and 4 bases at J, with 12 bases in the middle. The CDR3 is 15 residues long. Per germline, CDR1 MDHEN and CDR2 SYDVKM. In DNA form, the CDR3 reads TGTGCCAGCAGTTTATGGCTAGGGGCGAGCTATGGCTACACCTTC. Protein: CASSLWLGASYGYTF.

CDR3 protein: CASSLIGGYNEQFF. CDR3 bases: TGCGCCAGCAGCTTGATCGGGGGCTACAATGAGCAGTTCTTC. The chain couples TRBV5-1 to TRBJ2-1, with a possible D match to TRBD2 (6 bases). The ends were cut back, 1 base at V and 3 bases at J, with 8 bases in the middle. This CDR3 spans 14 amino acids. CDR1 and CDR2 (germline): SGHRS, YFSETQ.

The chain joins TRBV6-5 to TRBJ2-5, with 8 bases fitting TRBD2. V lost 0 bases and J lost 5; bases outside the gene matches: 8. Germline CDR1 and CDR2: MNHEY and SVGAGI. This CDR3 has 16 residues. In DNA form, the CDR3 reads TGTGCCAGCAGTTACTCGCCGGGACTAGGTTTGGAGACCCAGTACTTC. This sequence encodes CASSYSPGLGLETQYF.

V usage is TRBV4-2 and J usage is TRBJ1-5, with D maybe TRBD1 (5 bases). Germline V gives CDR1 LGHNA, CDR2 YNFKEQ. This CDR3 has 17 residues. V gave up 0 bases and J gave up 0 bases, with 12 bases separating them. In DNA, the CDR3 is TGTGCCAGCAGCCAAGACGACAGCATGTATAGCAATCAGCCCCAGCATTTT. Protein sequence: CASSQDDSMYSNQPQHF.

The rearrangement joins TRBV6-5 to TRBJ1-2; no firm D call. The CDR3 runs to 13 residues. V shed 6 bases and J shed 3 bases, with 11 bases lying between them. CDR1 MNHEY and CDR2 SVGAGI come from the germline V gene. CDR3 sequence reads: CASRADRDYGYTF. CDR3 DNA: TGTGCCAGCAGAGCGGATCGGGACTATGGCTACACCTTC.

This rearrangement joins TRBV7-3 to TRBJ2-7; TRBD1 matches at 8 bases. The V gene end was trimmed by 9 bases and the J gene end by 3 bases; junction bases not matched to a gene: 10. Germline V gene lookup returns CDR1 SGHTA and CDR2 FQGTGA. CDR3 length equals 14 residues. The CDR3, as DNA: TGTGCCAGTCAAACCGGACAGGGATTCTACGAGCAGTACTTC. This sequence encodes CASQTGQGFYEQYF.

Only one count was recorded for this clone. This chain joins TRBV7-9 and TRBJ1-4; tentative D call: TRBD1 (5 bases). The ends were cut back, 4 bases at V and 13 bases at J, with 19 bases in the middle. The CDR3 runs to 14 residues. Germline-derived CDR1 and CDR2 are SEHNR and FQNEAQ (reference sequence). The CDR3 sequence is CASSSVRPAGSLFF. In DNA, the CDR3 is TGTGCCAGCAGCTCCGTCCGGCCAGCAGGGTCACTGTTTTTT.

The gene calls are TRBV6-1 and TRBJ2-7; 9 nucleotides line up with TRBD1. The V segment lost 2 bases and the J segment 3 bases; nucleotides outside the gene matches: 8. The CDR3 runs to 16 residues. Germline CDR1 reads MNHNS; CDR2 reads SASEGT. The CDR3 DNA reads TGTGCCAGCAGTGAATCCCTGGGACAGGGTATCTACGAGCAGTACTTC. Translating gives CASSESLGQGIYEQYF.

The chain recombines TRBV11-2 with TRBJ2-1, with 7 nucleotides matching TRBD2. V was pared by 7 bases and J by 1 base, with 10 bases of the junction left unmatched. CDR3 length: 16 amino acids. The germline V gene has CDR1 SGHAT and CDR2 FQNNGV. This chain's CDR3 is CASTPWRGNSYNEQFF. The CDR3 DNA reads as TGTGCCAGCACCCCTTGGCGGGGGAATTCCTACAATGAGCAGTTCTTC.

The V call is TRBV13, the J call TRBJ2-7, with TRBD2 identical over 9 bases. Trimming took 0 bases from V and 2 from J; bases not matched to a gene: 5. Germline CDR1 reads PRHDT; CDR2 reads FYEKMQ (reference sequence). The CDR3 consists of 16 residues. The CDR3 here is CASSLGGSGGAYEQYF. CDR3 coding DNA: TGTGCCAGCAGCTTAGGGGGTAGCGGGGGAGCCTACGAGCAGTACTTC.

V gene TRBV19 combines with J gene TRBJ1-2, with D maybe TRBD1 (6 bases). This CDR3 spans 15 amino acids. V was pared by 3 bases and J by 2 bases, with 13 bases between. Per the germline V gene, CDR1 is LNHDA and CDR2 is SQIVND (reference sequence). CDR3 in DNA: TGTGCCAGTAGTATCCGGGGGGCATTCAACTATGGCTACACCTTC. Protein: CASSIRGAFNYGYTF.

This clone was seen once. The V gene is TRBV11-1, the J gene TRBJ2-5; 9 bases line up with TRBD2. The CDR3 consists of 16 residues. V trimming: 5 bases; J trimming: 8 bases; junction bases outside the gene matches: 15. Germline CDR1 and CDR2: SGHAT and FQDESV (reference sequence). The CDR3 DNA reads TGTGCCAGCAGCGCCCGCCCTAGCGGGGACGGACCTACCCAGTACTTC. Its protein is CASSARPSGDGPTQYF.

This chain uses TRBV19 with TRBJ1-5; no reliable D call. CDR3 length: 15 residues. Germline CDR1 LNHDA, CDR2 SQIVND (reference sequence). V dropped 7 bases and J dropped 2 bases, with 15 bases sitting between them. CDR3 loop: CASTVTQAGNQPQHF. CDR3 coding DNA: TGTGCCAGTACCGTAACTCAAGCGGGCAATCAGCCCCAGCATTTT.